This T cell receptor (beta chain) was found in a study of metastatic and nonmetastatic thyroid tumors. Across the study: The comparison covered peripheral blood and tumor or nodule tissue in malignant and benign thyroid patients.

Per the original methods: CDR3 differences across clinicopathological groups were used to build a distant-metastasis classifier for papillary thyroid cancer. TCRdb reprocessed the PCR reads using MiXCR. The V and J calls here are based on TCRdb, not the publication. The sample includes 75,000 to 95,000 clones, roughly 13% seen only once; the top ten take 11%. General study findings and limits: Benign nodules reportedly had significantly lower TCR beta diversity than malignant thyroid tumors in blood and tumor.

No treatment of any kind had been given to any patient before thyroid surgery. Per the germline V gene, CDR1 is SNHLY and CDR2 is FYNNEI. CDR3 length equals 15 residues. The V and J ends lost 4 bases and 5 bases, in that order; junction bases with no gene match: 4. This clone was observed at least ten times. Its antigen is unidentified. The source of this sequence is a female donor with papillary thyroid cancer or a benign thyroid nodule (not recorded which). Some clones in this sample may be carry-over from other donors' samples. The chain is built from TRBV2 and TRBJ2-5; TRBD2 aligns across 13 bases. Material for sequencing was blood. CDR3 in amino acids: CASSGLAGGVETQYF. Written as DNA, the CDR3 is TGTGCCAGCAGTGGACTAGCGGGAGGTGTGGAGACCCAGTACTTC.